Reported below is one T cell receptor beta chain. Its antigen remains unknown. The V end was cut by 0 bases, the J end by 5 bases, with 12 bases between. The V gene's germline CDR1 is SGHTS and CDR2 YDEGEE. The CDR3 extends over 15 amino acids. This entry belongs to a study of cytomegalovirus exposure and HLA in healthy donors. Broader study findings: The classifier was said to identify cytomegalovirus status with high specificity and sensitivity.

With 60 Vbeta and 13 Jbeta primers, the PCR was carried out. This table comes from immunoSEQ multiplex PCR, and its TCRdb copy is limited to in-frame clones, with some not included. The sample lists 85,000 to 90,000 clones; approximately 76% were seen once. This chain links TRBV5-8 with TRBJ1-5; a possible D gene is TRBD1 (6 bases). This clonotype was sampled from a man between 25 and 39 years old in good health and CMV-seropositive. Sequenced input: PBMCs. CDR3 loop: CASSLAGTRDQPQHF. The DNA for the CDR3 is TGTGCCAGCAGCTTGGCCGGGACACGAGATCAGCCCCAGCATTTT.